This T cell receptor beta chain stems from a study of early T cells in non-severe SARS-CoV-2 infection. V gave up 4 bases and J gave up 7 bases, with 16 bases separating them. The CDR3 sequence is 14 residues long. Per germline, CDR1 LGHDT and CDR2 YNNKEL (reference sequence). Researchers tagged individual cDNA molecules with unique molecular identifiers. TCRdb re-called the 5' RACE reads with MiXCR, one entry per CDR3 protein. The top ten clones hold roughly 9.7% of a sample with 84,000 or so distinct CDR3 sequences, 11% to 15% of them seen once. This clonotype has a count of ten or more. Specimen: whole blood. The receptor's source is an adult who was a healthcare worker with PCR-confirmed SARS-CoV-2 infection or an uninfected control (not recorded which). V gene TRBV3-1 combines with J gene TRBJ1-1; D is unclear. The CDR3 reads CASSLPWKAGEAFF. CDR3 nucleotide sequence: TGTGCCAGCAGCCTCCCCTGGAAAGCAGGTGAAGCTTTCTTT.